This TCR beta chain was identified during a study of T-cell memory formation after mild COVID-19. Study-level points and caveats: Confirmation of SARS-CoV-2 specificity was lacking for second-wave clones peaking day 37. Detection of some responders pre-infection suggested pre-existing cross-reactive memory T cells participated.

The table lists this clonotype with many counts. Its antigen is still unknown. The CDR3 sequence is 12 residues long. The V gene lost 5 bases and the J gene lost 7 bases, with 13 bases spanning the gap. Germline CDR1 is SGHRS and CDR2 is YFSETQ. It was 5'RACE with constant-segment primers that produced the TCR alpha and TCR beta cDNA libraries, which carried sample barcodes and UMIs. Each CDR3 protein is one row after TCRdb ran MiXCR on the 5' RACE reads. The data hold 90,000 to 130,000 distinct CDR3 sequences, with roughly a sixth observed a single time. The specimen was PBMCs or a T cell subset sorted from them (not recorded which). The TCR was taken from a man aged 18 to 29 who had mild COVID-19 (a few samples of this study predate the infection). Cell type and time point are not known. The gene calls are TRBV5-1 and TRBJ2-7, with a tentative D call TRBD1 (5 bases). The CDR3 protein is CASRWGIGEQYF. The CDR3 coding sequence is TGCGCCAGCAGATGGGGCATCGGGGAGCAGTACTTC.